Below, 10 T cell receptor beta chains from the same sample are listed, as sequenced in a study of blood T cell repertoires in COVID-19. This table comes from immunoSEQ multiplex PCR, and its TCRdb copy is limited to in-frame clones, with some not included. The repertoire consists of 170,000 or so clones, with roughly 90% occurring once and the leading ten covering more than 6.5%. Material for sequencing was PBMCs or T cells enriched from blood (not recorded which). The source of these receptors is a woman aged 50 to 60 who had recovered from COVID-19.

This chain uses TRBV5-4 with TRBJ2-7, with 8 bases aligning to TRBD1. V shed 4 bases, J shed 5 bases, and the junction held 14 bases outside the gene matches. This CDR3 has 16 residues. CDR1 is SGHNT, CDR2 YYREEE, per germline (reference sequence). The CDR3: CASSRGLQGAWDEQYF. In DNA form, the CDR3 reads TGTGCCAGCAGCCGGGGGCTCCAGGGGGCCTGGGACGAGCAGTACTTC.

The chain is built from TRBV7-9 and TRBJ2-2; 10 bases fit TRBD2. The CDR3 runs 17 residues. After removal of 7 bases from V and 1 base from J, the junction contained 9 bases not matched to a gene. Germline lookup yields CDR1 SEHNR and CDR2 FQNEAQ (reference sequence). DNA for the CDR3: TGTGCCAGCACCTCCCAATTAGCGGGGGGGAACACCGGGGAGCTGTTTTTT. It translates to CASTSQLAGGNTGELFF.

This rearrangement joins TRBV5-1 to TRBJ2-3; no reliable D call. The CDR3 is 11 residues long. V was trimmed by 3 bases and J by 6 bases, leaving 5 bases between them. Germline V CDR1 and CDR2: SGHRS, YFSETQ. CDR3 sequence reads: CASSSRDTQYF. The DNA of the CDR3 is TGCGCCAGCAGCTCTCGGGATACGCAGTATTTT.

V usage is TRBV2 and J usage is TRBJ2-7; 13 bases are a match to TRBD2. V was pared by 8 bases and J by 6 bases, with 13 bases of the junction left unmatched. The germline V gene has CDR1 SNHLY and CDR2 FYNNEI. This CDR3 contains 16 residues. The CDR3 DNA reads as TGTGCCAGCCAGGGAGTCGCGGGACTAGCGGGGAGCGAGCAGTACTTC. Its translation: CASQGVAGLAGSEQYF.

V usage is TRBV5-3 and J usage is TRBJ1-1; possible D gene TRBD1, 6 bases. TRBV5-3 is annotated as an ORF whose role is uncertain. CDR3 length: 13 amino acids. V lost 4 bases, J lost 1 base, and 8 bases lay in between. CDR3 DNA: TGTGCCAGAAGCAAGACAGGGAACACTGAAGCTTTCTTT. Its translation: CARSKTGNTEAFF.

The genes are TRBV6-6 and TRBJ1-6, with 9 bases fitting TRBD1. The germline V gene encodes CDR1 MNHNY and CDR2 SVGAGI (reference sequence). Trimming removed 0 bases from V and 10 bases from J; junction bases left unmatched: 7. The CDR3 is made up of 16 amino acids. DNA for the CDR3: TGTGCCAGCAGTTACTCCACAGGGGGCTCTGGATCACCCCTCCACTTT. Protein sequence: CASSYSTGGSGSPLHF.

A few counts support this clone. The rearrangement uses TRBV19 and TRBJ1-2; TRBD1 aligns across 8 bases. CDR3 length: 14 residues. V was pared by 6 bases and J by 4 bases, with 7 bases of the junction left unmatched. The germline gives CDR1 LNHDA, CDR2 SQIVND (reference sequence). This CDR3 is CASRGDRGSYGYTF. CDR3 nucleotides: TGTGCCAGTAGAGGAGACAGGGGTTCCTATGGCTACACCTTC. Looking up the rest from reference TRBV19 and TRBJ1-2 gives the full variable domain: DGGITQSPKYLFRKEGQNVTLSCEQNLNHDAMYWYRQDPGQGLRLIYYSQIVNDFQKGDIAEGYSVSREKKESFPLTVTSAQKNPTAFYLCASRGDRGSYGYTFGSGTRLTVV.

The J gene is TRBJ2-3, the V gene TRBV27, with TRBD2 as a possible D gene (5 bases). V lost 6 bases to trimming and J lost 0 bases, with 10 bases between them. Germline CDR1 MNHEY, CDR2 SMNVEV (reference sequence). CDR3 size: 14 residues. In DNA, the CDR3 is TGTGCCAGCAGACTGGACTTTAGCACAGATACGCAGTATTTT. Protein sequence: CASRLDFSTDTQYF.

The chain couples TRBV18 to TRBJ2-5, with TRBD2 as a possible D gene (5 bases). Germline CDR1 reads KGHSH; CDR2 reads LQKENI. The V and J ends lost 3 bases and 5 bases respectively, with 16 bases between them. The CDR3 is 15 residues long. Here the CDR3 DNA reads TGTGCCAGCTCACCGGCGGGTTTTGGTCGGGAGACCCAGTACTTC. It is translated as CASSPAGFGRETQYF.

This clone was counted a single time. The rearrangement joins TRBV24-1 to TRBJ2-1, with TRBD1 identical over 9 bases. Per the germline V gene, CDR1 is KGHDR and CDR2 is SFDVKD. The junction had 7 bases not matched to a gene; V was cut back by 7 bases and J by 7 bases. The CDR3 sequence is 14 residues long. The CDR3 protein is CATRPGTGRNEQFF. For the CDR3, the DNA is TGTGCCACCAGACCCGGGACAGGGCGGAATGAGCAGTTCTTC.